These 24 T cell receptor beta chains came from one sample sequenced in a study of T cell responses to AZD1222 COVID-19 vaccine. TCRdb keeps only in-frame clones here, not all; method: immunoSEQ multiplex PCR. The table records about 100,000 clones, about 87% of them present only once. The material was peripheral blood, obtained on day 0 of AZD1222 vaccination. Every receptor here comes from an adult in good health.

At least ten counts were recorded for this clone. V is TRBV6-5 and J is TRBJ1-5, with 10 bases matching TRBD1. The J segment lost 6 bases and the V segment lost 4 bases, leaving 6 bases of the junction unmatched. The CDR3 spans 15 residues. Germline loops: CDR1 MNHEY, CDR2 SVGAGI. CDR3: CASSSRDRGGQPQHF. CDR3 in DNA: TGTGCCAGCAGTTCCAGGGACAGGGGCGGTCAGCCCCAGCATTTT.

The rearrangement joins TRBV7-3 to TRBJ2-1, with 7 bases that match TRBD2. V lost 3 bases, J lost 4 bases, and 6 bases stayed unmatched. The CDR3 runs to 15 residues. In germline, CDR1 is SGHTA, CDR2 FQGTGA. The CDR3, as DNA: TGTGCCAGCAGCTTCCGGCCTAGCGGATACAATGAGCAGTTCTTC. It encodes CASSFRPSGYNEQFF.

This chain uses TRBV7-2 with TRBJ2-5; D is ambiguous. The CDR3 spans 13 residues. The germline V gene encodes CDR1 SGHTA and CDR2 FQGNSA. V shed 2 bases and J shed 7 bases, with 11 bases lying between them. The CDR3 coding sequence is TGTGCCAGCAGCTTAAATTGGGGTGGGACCCAGTACTTC. This sequence encodes CASSLNWGGTQYF.

This clone was counted a single time. V and J are TRBV12-5 and TRBJ2-1, with 12 bases aligning to TRBD2. Trimming cost V 7 bases and J 2 bases; bases outside gene matches: 6. Germline CDR1 reads LGHNT; CDR2 reads FRNRAP. This CDR3 spans 16 amino acids. The CDR3 DNA follows: TGTGCTAGTGCTGAGACTAGCGGGAGCCCCTACAATGAGCAGTTCTTC. Protein: CASAETSGSPYNEQFF.

This chain uses TRBV7-8 with TRBJ1-2; a possible D gene is TRBD1 (6 bases). The CDR3 runs to 13 residues. Germline CDR1 and CDR2: SGHVS and FQNEAQ. The ends were cut back, 3 bases at V and 6 bases at J, with 11 bases in the middle. The CDR3 is CASSFGGGNGYTF. CDR3 coding DNA: TGTGCCAGCAGCTTTGGGGGGGGCAATGGCTACACCTTC.

The rearrangement uses TRBV7-2 and TRBJ2-3; D is ambiguous. Germline values: CDR1 SGHTA, CDR2 FQGNSA. Trimming left V 4 bases short and J 2 bases short, with 1 base between. The CDR3 covers 11 residues. CDR3 amino acids: CASSSTDTQYF. CDR3 in DNA: TGTGCCAGCAGCTCCACAGATACGCAGTATTTT.

The chain recombines TRBV6-4 with TRBJ1-2; weak D call: TRBD1 (6 bases). V dropped 4 bases and J dropped 6 bases, with 15 bases sitting between them. Per the germline V gene, CDR1 is MRHNA and CDR2 is SNTAGT. This CDR3 is built from 14 residues. The CDR3: CASSGGQGRDGYTF. The CDR3 DNA follows: TGTGCCAGCAGTGGTGGTCAGGGGCGGGATGGCTACACCTTC.

V is TRBV27 and J is TRBJ1-6, with 8 bases lining up with TRBD1. CDR1 and CDR2 from the germline V gene are MNHEY and SMNVEV (reference sequence). V gave up 2 bases and J gave up 9 bases; unmatched junction bases: 6. This CDR3 spans 15 amino acids. The CDR3 loop reads CASSLTGQVVSPLHF. The CDR3 nucleotides read TGTGCCAGCAGTTTAACGGGACAGGTAGTTTCACCCCTCCACTTT.

This sequence joins TRBV9 and TRBJ1-4; D gene uncertain. The CDR3 spans 15 residues. The germline V and J ends were trimmed by 0 bases and 5 bases, with 11 bases remaining between them. CDR1 SGDLS and CDR2 YYNGEE come from the germline V gene. The CDR3 here is CASSVGGMGNEKLFF. The CDR3 DNA follows: TGTGCCAGCAGCGTAGGCGGTATGGGGAATGAAAAACTGTTTTTT. Supplemented by reference TRBV9 and TRBJ1-4, the full variable domain reads DSGVTQTPKHLITATGQRVTLRCSPRSGDLSVYWYQQSLDQGLQFLIQYYNGEERAKGNILERFSAQQFPDLHSELNLSSLELGDSALYFCASSVGGMGNEKLFFGSGTQLSVL.

V is TRBV27 and J is TRBJ1-2; possible D gene TRBD1, 6 bases. With 2 bases removed from V and 6 bases from J, the gap between germline ends came to 13 bases. CDR1 and CDR2 from the germline V gene are MNHEY and SMNVEV (reference sequence). This CDR3 comprises 14 residues. The CDR3 loop is CASSLVRGADGYTF. CDR3 coding DNA: TGTGCCAGCAGTTTAGTTAGGGGGGCTGATGGCTACACCTTC.

The genes are TRBV4-1 and TRBJ1-1; weak D call: TRBD1 (6 bases). Deletions cut 3 bases from V and 4 bases from J, with 15 bases between. This CDR3 region has 15 residues. Germline V gene lookup returns CDR1 MGHRA and CDR2 YSYEKL. The CDR3 region is CASSQVGGPVTEAFF. The CDR3 DNA follows: TGCGCCAGCAGCCAGGTCGGGGGGCCTGTCACTGAAGCTTTCTTT.

The chain recombines TRBV5-6 with TRBJ1-2; 9 nucleotides agree with TRBD1. This CDR3 contains 14 residues. With V trimmed by 4 bases and J by 8 bases, 9 bases remained unmatched. Germline loops: CDR1 SGHDT, CDR2 YYEEEE. DNA of the CDR3: TGTGCCAGCAGCACCGGACAGGGGTCTTCGGGCTACACCTTC. It encodes CASSTGQGSSGYTF.

This rearrangement joins TRBV10-3 to TRBJ2-2; the D is unclear. This CDR3 contains 13 residues. V was shortened by 8 bases and J by 1 base, with 8 bases between the two germline ends. Germline loops: CDR1 ENHRY, CDR2 SYGVKD. The CDR3 loop is CAISPENTGELFF. The CDR3 DNA sequence: TGTGCCATCTCCCCAGAGAACACCGGGGAGCTGTTTTTT.

V usage is TRBV5-5 and J usage is TRBJ2-1; 14 nucleotides line up with TRBD2. The CDR3 totals 16 residues. Germline V gene data show CDR1 as SGHKS and CDR2 as YYEKEE (reference sequence). V was pared by 4 bases and J by 9 bases, with 9 bases of the junction left unmatched. The CDR3 sequence: CASSLGGLAGVFEQFF. DNA for the CDR3: TGTGCCAGCAGCCTGGGGGGACTAGCGGGAGTTTTTGAGCAGTTCTTC.

The V and J genes are TRBV28 and TRBJ1-5, with a tentative D call TRBD1 (5 bases). The V gene's germline CDR1 is MDHEN and CDR2 SYDVKM. V lost 6 bases and J 7 bases, leaving 22 bases between the germline ends. CDR3 length equals 16 residues. DNA of the CDR3: TGTGCCAGCAGCTCGCCTGGGCAGGGAAGGGAACAGCCCCAGCATTTT. Translated, it gives CASSSPGQGREQPQHF.

The chain links TRBV9 to TRBJ1-6; tentatively, D is TRBD1 (5 bases). Germline V CDR1 and CDR2: SGDLS, YYNGEE. Deletions cut 0 bases from V and 7 bases from J, with 17 bases between. This CDR3 comprises 17 residues. The CDR3 DNA sequence: TGTGCCAGCAGCGTAGCTACCGGGGCTCGAGGCAATTCACCCCTCCACTTT. Residues: CASSVATGARGNSPLHF.

In its sample, this clone was seen a few times. This chain joins TRBV21-1 and TRBJ1-5; the table's D call TRBD1 went unverified against the DNA. TRBV21-1 is shown as a pseudogene. The CDR3 is made up of 13 amino acids. CDR3 loop: CATLVGDNQPQHF. The CDR3 bases are TGTGCCACCTTGGTAGGGGACAATCAGCCCCAGCATTTT.

This chain's CDR3 is CAISPVPGQGAGEKLFF. CDR3 DNA sequence: TGTGCCATCAGTCCTGTCCCGGGACAGGGAGCGGGAGAAAAACTGTTTTTT. The V call is TRBV10-3, the J call TRBJ1-4; 9 nucleotides align to TRBD1. The V gene's germline CDR1 is ENHRY and CDR2 SYGVKD. The CDR3 spans 17 residues. V gave up 5 bases and J gave up 8 bases; unmatched junction bases: 15.

V and J are TRBV27 and TRBJ1-5, with unresolved D. The germline V gene has CDR1 MNHEY and CDR2 SMNVEV (reference sequence). The V end was cut by 3 bases, the J end by 10 bases, with 19 bases between. The CDR3 is made up of 15 amino acids. CDR3 region: CASSFSAGLGDPQHF. The CDR3, as DNA: TGTGCCAGCAGTTTTTCAGCCGGCCTCGGGGATCCCCAGCATTTT.

J is TRBJ2-1 and V is TRBV27; 7 nucleotides align to TRBD1. Germline loops: CDR1 MNHEY, CDR2 SMNVEV (reference sequence). The CDR3 runs to 13 residues. V was clipped by 6 bases and J by 6 bases; unmatched bases: 5. The CDR3 bases are TGTGCCAGCAGCCGAGACAGGGTCAATGAGCAGTTCTTC. Translation: CASSRDRVNEQFF.

The rearrangement joins TRBV7-9 to TRBJ2-3; tentatively, D is TRBD1 (6 bases). Between the trimmed V and J ends, which lost 2 bases and 3 bases, there was a span of 12 bases. The CDR3 runs to 15 residues. Looked up from germline, CDR1 is SEHNR and CDR2 is FQNEAQ (reference sequence). CDR3 bases: TGTGCCAGCAGCTTACCCCTCCAGGGGACAGATACGCAGTATTTT. Its translation is CASSLPLQGTDTQYF.

The rearrangement links TRBV3-1 (or the pseudogene TRBV3-2) to TRBJ2-1; D possibly corresponds to TRBD1 (5 bases). V lost 0 bases and J lost 9, with 12 bases in between. The CDR3 contains 14 residues. The germline V gene has CDR1 LGHDT and CDR2 YNNKEL (reference sequence). Here the CDR3 reads CASSQDLVGREQFF. The CDR3 nucleotides are TGTGCCAGCAGCCAAGATCTAGTGGGGCGTGAGCAGTTCTTC.

The chain has TRBV2 and TRBJ2-1; 10 bases align to TRBD2. Per germline, CDR1 SNHLY and CDR2 FYNNEI. CDR3 length: 14 residues. Trimming removed 5 bases from V and 8 bases from J; junction bases left unmatched: 6. CDR3 sequence (DNA): TGTGCCAGCAGTACGGCGAGCGGGAGGGATGAGCAGTTCTTC. Translation gives CASSTASGRDEQFF.

This chain joins TRBV5-1 and TRBJ1-1; 7 nucleotides line up with TRBD1. In germline, CDR1 is SGHRS, CDR2 YFSETQ. V lost 0 bases and J lost 4; bases outside the gene matches: 15. The CDR3 has 18 residues. This CDR3 is CASSLGGGQFVLSTEAFF. The CDR3, as DNA: TGCGCCAGCAGCTTGGGTGGGGGACAGTTTGTTTTGTCCACTGAAGCTTTCTTT.